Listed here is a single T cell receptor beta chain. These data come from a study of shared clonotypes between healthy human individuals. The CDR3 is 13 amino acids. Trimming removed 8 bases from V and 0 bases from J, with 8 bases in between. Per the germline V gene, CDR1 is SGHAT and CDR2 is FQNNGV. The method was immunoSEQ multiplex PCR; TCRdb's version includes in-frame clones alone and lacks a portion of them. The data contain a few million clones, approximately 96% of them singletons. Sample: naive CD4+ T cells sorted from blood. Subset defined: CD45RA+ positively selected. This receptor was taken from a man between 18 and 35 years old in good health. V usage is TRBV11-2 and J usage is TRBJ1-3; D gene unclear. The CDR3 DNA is TGTGCCAGCGTTTTGAGCTCTGGAAACACCATATATTTT. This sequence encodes CASVLSSGNTIYF. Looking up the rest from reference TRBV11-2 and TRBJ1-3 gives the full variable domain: EAGVAQSPRYKIIEKRQSVAFWCNPISGHATLYWYQQILGQGPKLLIQFQNNGVVDDSQLPKDRFSAERLKGVDSTLKIQPAKLEDSAVYLCASVLSSGNTIYFGEGSWLTVV.